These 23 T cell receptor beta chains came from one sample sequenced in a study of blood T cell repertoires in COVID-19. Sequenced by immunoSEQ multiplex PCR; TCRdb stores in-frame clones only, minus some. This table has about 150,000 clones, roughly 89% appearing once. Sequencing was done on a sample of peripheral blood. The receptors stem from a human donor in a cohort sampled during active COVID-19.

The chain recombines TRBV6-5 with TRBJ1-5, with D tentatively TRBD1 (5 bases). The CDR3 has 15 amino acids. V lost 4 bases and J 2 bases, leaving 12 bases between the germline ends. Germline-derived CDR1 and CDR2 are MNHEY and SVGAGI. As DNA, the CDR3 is TGTGCCAGCAGTTCGGGATCGGGGGGCAATCAGCCCCAGCATTTT. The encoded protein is CASSSGSGGNQPQHF.

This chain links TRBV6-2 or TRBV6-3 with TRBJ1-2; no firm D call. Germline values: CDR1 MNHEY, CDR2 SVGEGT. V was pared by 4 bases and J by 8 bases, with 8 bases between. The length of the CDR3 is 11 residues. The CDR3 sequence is CASSFFGGYTF. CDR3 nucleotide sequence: TGTGCCAGCAGTTTTTTCGGGGGCTACACCTTC.

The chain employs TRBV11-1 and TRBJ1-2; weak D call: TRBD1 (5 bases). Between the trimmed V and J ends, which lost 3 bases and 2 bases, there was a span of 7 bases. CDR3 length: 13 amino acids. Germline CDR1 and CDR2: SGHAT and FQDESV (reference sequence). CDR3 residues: CASSLGLNYGYTF. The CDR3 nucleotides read TGTGCCAGCAGCTTGGGACTGAACTATGGCTACACCTTC.

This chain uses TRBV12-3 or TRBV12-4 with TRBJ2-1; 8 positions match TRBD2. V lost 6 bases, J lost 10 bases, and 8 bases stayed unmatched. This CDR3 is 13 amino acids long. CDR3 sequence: CASRIRGGWEQFF. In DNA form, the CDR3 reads TGTGCCAGCAGGATTCGGGGGGGTTGGGAGCAGTTCTTC.

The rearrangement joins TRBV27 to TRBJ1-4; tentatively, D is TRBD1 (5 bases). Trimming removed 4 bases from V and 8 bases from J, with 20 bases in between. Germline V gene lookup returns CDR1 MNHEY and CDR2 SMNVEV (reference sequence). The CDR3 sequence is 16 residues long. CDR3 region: CASSSRCGGGKEKLFF. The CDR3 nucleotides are TGTGCCAGCAGTTCTAGATGCGGGGGGGGGAAGGAAAAACTGTTTTTT. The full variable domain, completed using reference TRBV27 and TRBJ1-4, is EAQVTQNPRYLITVTGKKLTVTCSQNMNHEYMSWYRQDPGLGLRQIYYSMNVEVTDKGDVPEGYKVSRKEKRNFPLILESPSPNQTSLYFCASSSRCGGGKEKLFFGSGTQLSVL.

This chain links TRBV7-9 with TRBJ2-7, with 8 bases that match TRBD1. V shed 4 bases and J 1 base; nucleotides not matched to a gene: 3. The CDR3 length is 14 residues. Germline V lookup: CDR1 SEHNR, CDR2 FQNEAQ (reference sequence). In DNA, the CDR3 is TGTGCCAGCAGCTGGGGACAGGAATCCTACGAGCAGTACTTC. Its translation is CASSWGQESYEQYF.

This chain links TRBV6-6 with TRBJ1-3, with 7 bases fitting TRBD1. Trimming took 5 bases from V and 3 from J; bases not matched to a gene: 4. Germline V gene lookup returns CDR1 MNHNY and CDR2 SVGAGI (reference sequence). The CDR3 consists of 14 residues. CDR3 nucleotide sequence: TGTGCCAGCAGTCCGGGGACAGTTGGAAACACCATATATTTT. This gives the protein CASSPGTVGNTIYF.

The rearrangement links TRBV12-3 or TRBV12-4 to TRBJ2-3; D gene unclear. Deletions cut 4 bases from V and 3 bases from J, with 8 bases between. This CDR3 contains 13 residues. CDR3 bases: TGTGCCAGCAGTTCCGGGTCGACAGATACGCAGTATTTT. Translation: CASSSGSTDTQYF.

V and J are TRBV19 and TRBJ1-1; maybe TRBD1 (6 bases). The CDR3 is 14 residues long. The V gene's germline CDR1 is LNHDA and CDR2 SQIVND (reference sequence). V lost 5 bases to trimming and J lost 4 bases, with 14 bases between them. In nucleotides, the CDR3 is TGTGCCAGTAGTTCTGACAGGAACCCCACTGAAGCTTTCTTT. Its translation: CASSSDRNPTEAFF.

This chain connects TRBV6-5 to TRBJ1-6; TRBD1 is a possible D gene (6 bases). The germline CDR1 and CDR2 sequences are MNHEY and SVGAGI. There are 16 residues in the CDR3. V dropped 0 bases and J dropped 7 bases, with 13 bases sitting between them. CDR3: CASSYSSQGYNSPLHF. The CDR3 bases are TGTGCCAGCAGTTACTCGTCACAGGGTTACAATTCACCCCTCCACTTT.

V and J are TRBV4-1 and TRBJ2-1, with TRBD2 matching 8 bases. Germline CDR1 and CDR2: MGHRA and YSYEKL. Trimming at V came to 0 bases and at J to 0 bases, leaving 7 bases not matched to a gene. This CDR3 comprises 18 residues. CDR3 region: CASSQDLSLAGSYNEQFF. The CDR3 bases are TGCGCCAGCAGCCAAGATCTAAGCCTAGCGGGCTCCTACAATGAGCAGTTCTTC.

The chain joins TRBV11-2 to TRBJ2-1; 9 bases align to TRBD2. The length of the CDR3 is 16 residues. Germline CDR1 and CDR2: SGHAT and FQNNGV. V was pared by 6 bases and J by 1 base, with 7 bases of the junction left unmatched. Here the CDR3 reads CASSHRGGASYNEQFF. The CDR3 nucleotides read TGTGCCAGCAGTCATCGCGGGGGGGCATCCTACAATGAGCAGTTCTTC.

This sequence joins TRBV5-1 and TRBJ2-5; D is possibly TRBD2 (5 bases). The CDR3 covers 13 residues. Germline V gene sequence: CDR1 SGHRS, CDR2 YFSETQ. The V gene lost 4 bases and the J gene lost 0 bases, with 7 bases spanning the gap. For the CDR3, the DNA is TGCGCCAGCAGCCCGGACTACCAAGAGACCCAGTACTTC. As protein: CASSPDYQETQYF.

The CDR3, as DNA: TGCGCCAGCAGCTTTAGTAACGGAGGCTATGGCTACACCTTC. Amino acids: CASSFSNGGYGYTF. The V and J genes are TRBV5-1 and TRBJ1-2, with D unresolved. CDR1 is SGHRS and CDR2 is YFSETQ in the germline V gene. The V and J ends lost 2 bases and 4 bases respectively, with 12 bases between them. This CDR3 is 14 amino acids long.

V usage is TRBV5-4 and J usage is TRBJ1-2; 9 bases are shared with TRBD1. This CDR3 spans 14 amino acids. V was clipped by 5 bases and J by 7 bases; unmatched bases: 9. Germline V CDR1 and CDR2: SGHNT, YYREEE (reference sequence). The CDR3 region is CASRHTGTGPGYTF. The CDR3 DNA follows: TGTGCCAGCAGACACACCGGGACAGGGCCTGGCTACACCTTC.

The CDR3 DNA sequence: TGTGCCAGCAGACCGACAGGGGCAGGTGGCTACACCTTC. Protein: CASRPTGAGGYTF. The V call is TRBV12-3 or TRBV12-4, the J call TRBJ1-2; 8 nucleotides align to TRBD1. The CDR3 totals 13 residues. V lost 6 bases and J lost 7; bases outside the gene matches: 7.

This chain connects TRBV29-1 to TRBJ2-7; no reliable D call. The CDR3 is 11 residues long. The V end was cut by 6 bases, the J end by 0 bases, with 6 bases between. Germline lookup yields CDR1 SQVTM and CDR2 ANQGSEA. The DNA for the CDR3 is TGCAGCGTCCAAATCTCCTACGAGCAGTACTTC. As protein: CSVQISYEQYF.

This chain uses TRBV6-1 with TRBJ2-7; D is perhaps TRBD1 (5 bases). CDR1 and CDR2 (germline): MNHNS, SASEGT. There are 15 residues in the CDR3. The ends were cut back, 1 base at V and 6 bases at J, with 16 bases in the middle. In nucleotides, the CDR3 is TGTGCCAGCAGTGAAGGTCTCGGCCGAAGGGGCGAGCAGTACTTC. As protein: CASSEGLGRRGEQYF.

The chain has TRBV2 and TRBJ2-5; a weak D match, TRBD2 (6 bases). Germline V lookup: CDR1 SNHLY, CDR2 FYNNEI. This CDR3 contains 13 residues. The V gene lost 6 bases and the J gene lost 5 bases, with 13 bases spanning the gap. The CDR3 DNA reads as TGTGCCAGCAGGACGGGGGTTCGGGAGACCCAGTACTTC. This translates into CASRTGVRETQYF.

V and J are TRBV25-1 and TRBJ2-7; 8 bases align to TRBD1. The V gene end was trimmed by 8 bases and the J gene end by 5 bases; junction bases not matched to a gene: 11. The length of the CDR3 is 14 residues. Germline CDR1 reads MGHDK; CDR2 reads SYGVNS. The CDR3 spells CASSPGQGGHEQYF. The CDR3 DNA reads TGTGCCAGCTCCCCCGGACAGGGTGGACACGAGCAGTACTTC.

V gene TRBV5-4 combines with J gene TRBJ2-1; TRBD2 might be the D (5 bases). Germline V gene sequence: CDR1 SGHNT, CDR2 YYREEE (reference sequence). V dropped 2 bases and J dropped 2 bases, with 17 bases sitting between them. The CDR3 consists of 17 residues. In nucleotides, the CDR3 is TGTGCCAGCAGCTTTGGCCACCTACTAGGACCCTACAATGAGCAGTTCTTC. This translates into CASSFGHLLGPYNEQFF.

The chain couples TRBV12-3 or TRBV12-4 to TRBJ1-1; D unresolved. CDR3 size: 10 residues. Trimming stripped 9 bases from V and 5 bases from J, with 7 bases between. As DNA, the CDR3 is TGTGCCAGTTCGGGGACTGAAGCTTTCTTT. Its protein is CASSGTEAFF.

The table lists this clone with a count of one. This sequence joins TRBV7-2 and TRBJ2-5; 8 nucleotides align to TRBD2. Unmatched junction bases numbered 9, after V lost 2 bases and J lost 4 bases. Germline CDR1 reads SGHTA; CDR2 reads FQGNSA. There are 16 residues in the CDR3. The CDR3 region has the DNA TGTGCCAGCAGCTTATTTCGAGCGGGGGATGGAGAGACCCAGTACTTC. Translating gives CASSLFRAGDGETQYF.